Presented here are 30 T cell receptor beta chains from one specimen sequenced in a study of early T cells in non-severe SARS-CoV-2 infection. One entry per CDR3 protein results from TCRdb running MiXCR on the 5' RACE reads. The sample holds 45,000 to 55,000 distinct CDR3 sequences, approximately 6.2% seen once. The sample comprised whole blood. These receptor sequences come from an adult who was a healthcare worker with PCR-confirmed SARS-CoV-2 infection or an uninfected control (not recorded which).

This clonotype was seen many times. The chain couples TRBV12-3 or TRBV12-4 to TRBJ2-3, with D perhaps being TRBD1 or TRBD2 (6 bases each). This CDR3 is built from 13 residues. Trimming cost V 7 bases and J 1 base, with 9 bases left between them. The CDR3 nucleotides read TGTGCCAGCACCGGGGGCCGCACAGATACGCAGTATTTT. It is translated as CASTGGRTDTQYF.

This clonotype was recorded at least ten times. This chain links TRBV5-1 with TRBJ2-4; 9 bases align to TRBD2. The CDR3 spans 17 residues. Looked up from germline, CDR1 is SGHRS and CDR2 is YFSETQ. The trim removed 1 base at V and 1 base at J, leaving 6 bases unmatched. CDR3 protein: CASSLLSSGGAKNIQYF. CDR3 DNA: TGCGCCAGCAGCTTGCTCTCCAGCGGGGGGGCCAAAAACATTCAGTACTTC.

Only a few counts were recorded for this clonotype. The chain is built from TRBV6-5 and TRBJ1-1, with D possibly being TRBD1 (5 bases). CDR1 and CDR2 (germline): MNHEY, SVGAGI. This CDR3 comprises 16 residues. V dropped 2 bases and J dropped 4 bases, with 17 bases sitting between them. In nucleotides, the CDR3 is TGTGCCAGCAGTTACCTGGCAGGGTTTGGTGGCACTGAAGCTTTCTTT. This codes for CASSYLAGFGGTEAFF.

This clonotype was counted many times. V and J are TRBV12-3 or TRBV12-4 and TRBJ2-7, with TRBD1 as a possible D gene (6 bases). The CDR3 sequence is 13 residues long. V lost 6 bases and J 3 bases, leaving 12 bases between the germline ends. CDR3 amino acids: CASRVQGIYEQYF. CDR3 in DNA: TGTGCCAGCAGAGTCCAGGGGATCTACGAGCAGTACTTC.

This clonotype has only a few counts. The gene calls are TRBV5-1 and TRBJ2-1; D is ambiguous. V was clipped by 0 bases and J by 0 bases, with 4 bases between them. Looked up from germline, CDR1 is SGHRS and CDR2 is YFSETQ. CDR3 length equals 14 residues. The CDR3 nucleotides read TGCGCCAGCAGCTTGGTGAGCTCCTACAATGAGCAGTTCTTC. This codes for CASSLVSSYNEQFF.

The chain's CDR3 is CSARDPARAGANVLTF. The CDR3 nucleotides read TGCAGTGCTAGAGATCCGGCCAGGGCTGGGGCCAACGTCCTGACTTTC. The V and J genes are TRBV20-1 and TRBJ2-6, with D possibly matching TRBD1 (5 bases). Germline CDR1 is DFQATT and CDR2 is SNEGSKA (reference sequence). This CDR3 comprises 16 residues. V lost 0 bases and J lost 2, with 11 bases in between.

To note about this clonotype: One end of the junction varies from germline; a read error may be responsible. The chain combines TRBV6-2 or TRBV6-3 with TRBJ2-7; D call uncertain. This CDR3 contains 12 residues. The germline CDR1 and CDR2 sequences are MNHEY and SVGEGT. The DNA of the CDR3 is TGTGCCAGCAGTTCGTGGACCTACGAGCAGAACTTC. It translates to CASSSWTYEQNF.

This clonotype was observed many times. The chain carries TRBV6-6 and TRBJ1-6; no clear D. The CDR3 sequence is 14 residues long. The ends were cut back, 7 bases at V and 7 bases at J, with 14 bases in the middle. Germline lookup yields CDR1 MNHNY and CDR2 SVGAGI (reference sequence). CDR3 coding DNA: TGTGCCAGCAACATGGAGGAGCGCAATTCACCCCTCCACTTT. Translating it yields CASNMEERNSPLHF.

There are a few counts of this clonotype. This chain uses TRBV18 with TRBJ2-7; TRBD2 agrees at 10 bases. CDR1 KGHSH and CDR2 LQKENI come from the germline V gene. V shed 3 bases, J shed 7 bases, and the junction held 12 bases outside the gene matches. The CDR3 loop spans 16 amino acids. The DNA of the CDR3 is TGTGCCAGCTCACCGCGGGAAGCGGGGGGGTTCGCTGAGCAGTACTTC. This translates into CASSPREAGGFAEQYF.

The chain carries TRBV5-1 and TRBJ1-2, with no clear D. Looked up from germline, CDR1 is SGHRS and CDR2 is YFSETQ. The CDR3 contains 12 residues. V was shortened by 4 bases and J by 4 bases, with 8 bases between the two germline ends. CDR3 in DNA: TGCGCCAGCAGCCCAGCGACCTATGGCTACACCTTC. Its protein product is CASSPATYGYTF.

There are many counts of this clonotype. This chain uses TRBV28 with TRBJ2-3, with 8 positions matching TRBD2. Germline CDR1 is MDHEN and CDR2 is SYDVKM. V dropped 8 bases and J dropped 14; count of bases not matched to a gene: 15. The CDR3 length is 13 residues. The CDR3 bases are TGTGCCAGCCACGCAACGGGACTAGAACTTCCGTATTTT. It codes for CASHATGLELPYF.

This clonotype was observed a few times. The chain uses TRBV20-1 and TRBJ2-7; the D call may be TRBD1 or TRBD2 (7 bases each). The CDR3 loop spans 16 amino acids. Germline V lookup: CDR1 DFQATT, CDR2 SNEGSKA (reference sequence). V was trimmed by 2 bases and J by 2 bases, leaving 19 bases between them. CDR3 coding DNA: TGCAGTGCTAGATCCCCAGGGGGGGAAGGGGCCTACGAGCAGTACTTC. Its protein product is CSARSPGGEGAYEQYF.

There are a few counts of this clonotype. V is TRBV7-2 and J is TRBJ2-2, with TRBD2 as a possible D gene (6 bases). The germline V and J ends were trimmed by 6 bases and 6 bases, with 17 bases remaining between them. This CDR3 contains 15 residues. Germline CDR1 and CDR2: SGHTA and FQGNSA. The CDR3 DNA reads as TGTGCCAGCAGTTCTAGGAGGGGCATTGCCGGGGAGCTGTTTTTT. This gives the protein CASSSRRGIAGELFF.

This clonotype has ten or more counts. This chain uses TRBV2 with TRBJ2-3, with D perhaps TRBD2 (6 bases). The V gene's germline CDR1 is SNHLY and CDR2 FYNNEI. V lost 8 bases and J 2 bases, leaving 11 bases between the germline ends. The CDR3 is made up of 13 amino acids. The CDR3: CASGDFFTDTQYF. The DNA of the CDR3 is TGTGCCAGCGGGGACTTCTTCACAGATACGCAGTATTTT.

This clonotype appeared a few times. CDR3 sequence reads: CASSFFLTNTEAFF. CDR3 DNA sequence: TGTGCCAGCAGTTTTTTCCTAACGAACACTGAAGCTTTCTTT. J is TRBJ1-1 and V is TRBV12-3 or TRBV12-4; no reliable D call. The CDR3 loop spans 14 amino acids. The V gene lost 3 bases and the J gene lost 1 base, with 9 bases spanning the gap.

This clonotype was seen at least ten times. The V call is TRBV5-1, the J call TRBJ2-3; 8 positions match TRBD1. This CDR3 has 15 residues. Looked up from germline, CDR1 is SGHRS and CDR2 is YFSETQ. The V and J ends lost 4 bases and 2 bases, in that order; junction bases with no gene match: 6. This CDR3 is CASSPYRGNTDTQYF. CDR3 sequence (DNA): TGCGCCAGCAGCCCCTACAGGGGGAACACAGATACGCAGTATTTT.

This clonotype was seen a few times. Written as DNA, the CDR3 is TGTGCCAGCGGACATGCTGAAAAACTGTTTTTT. This translates into CASGHAEKLFF. The J gene is TRBJ1-4, the V gene TRBV19; tentatively, D is TRBD1 (5 bases). Germline lookup yields CDR1 LNHDA and CDR2 SQIVND (reference sequence). Trimming left V 9 bases short and J 7 bases short, with 9 bases between. The CDR3 loop spans 11 amino acids.

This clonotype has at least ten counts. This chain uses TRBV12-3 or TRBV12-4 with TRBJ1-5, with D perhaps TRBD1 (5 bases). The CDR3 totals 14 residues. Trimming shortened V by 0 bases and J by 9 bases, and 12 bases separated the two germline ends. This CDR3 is CASSLAQGRGPQHF. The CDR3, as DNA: TGTGCCAGCAGTTTAGCGCAGGGTCGAGGGCCCCAGCATTTT.

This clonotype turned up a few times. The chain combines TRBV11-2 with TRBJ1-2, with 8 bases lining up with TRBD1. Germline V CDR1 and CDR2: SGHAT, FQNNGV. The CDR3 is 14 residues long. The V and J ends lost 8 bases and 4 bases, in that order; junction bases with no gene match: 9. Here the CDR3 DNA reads TGTGCCAGCCGGCGGCAGGGGGCGGCCTATGGCTACACCTTC. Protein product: CASRRQGAAYGYTF.

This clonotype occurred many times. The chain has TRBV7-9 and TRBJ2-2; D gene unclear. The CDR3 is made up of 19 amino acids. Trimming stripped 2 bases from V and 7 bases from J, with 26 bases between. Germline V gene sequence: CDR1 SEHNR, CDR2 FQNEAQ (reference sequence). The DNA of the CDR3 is TGTGCCAGCAGCTTATCCAGGCCTAACCCCCTGCCAATAGACGGGGAGCTGTTTTTT. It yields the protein CASSLSRPNPLPIDGELFF.

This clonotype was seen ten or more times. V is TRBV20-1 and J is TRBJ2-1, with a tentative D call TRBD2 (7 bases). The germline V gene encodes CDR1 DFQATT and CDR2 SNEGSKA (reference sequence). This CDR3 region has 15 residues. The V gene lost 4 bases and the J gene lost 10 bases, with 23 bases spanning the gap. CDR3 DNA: TGCAGTGCTATTATCGAGTTCGCGGGGGCCAGGGAGCAGTTCTTC. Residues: CSAIIEFAGAREQFF.

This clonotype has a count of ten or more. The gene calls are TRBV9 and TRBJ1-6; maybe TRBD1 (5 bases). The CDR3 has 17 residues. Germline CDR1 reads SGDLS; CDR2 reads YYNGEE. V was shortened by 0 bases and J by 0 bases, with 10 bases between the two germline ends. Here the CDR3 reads CASSVDGASSYNSPLHF. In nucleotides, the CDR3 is TGTGCCAGCAGCGTAGATGGGGCTAGCTCCTATAATTCACCCCTCCACTTT.

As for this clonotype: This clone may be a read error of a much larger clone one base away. The CDR3, as DNA: TGTGCCAGCAGTTTAGTACAGGACACAGATACGCAGTATTTT. Protein sequence: CASSLVQDTDTQYF. The chain joins TRBV12-3 or TRBV12-4 to TRBJ2-3; D might be TRBD1 (5 bases). Between the trimmed V and J ends, which lost 1 base and 2 bases, there was a span of 7 bases. The CDR3 is made up of 14 amino acids.

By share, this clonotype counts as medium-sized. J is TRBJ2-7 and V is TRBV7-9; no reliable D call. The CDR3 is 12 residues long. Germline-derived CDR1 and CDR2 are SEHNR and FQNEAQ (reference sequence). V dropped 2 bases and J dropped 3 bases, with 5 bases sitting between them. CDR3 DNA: TGTGCCAGCAGCTTAATCCTCTACGAGCAGTACTTC. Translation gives CASSLILYEQYF. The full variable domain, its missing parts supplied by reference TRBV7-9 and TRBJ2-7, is DTGVSQNPRHKITKRGQNVTFRCDPISEHNRLYWYRQTLGQGPEFLTYFQNEAQLEKSRLLSDRFSAERPKGSFSTLEIQRTEQGDSAMYLCASSLILYEQYFGPGTRLTVT.

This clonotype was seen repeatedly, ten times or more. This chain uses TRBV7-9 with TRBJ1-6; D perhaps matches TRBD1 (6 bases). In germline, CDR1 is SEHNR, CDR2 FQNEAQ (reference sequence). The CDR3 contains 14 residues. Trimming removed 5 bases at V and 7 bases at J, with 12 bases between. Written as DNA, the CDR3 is TGTGCCAGCAGCCCAATGACAGGCAATTCACCCCTCCACTTT. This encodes CASSPMTGNSPLHF.

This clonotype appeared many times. The chain's CDR3 is CASSPGPGQGLFYEQYF. As DNA, the CDR3 is TGTGCCAGCAGTCCTGGCCCGGGACAGGGTTTATTCTACGAGCAGTACTTC. The chain links TRBV27 to TRBJ2-7, with 9 positions matching TRBD1. The V gene end was trimmed by 5 bases and the J gene end by 3 bases; junction bases not matched to a gene: 14. This CDR3 is built from 17 residues. Germline-derived CDR1 and CDR2 are MNHEY and SMNVEV (reference sequence).

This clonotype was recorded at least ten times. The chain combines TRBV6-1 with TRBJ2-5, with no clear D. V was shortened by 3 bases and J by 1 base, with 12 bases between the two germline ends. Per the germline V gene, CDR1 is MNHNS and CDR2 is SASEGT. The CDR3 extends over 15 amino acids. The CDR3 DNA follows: TGTGCCAGCAGTGATGCAGTATTCGTCCAAGAGACCCAGTACTTC. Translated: CASSDAVFVQETQYF.

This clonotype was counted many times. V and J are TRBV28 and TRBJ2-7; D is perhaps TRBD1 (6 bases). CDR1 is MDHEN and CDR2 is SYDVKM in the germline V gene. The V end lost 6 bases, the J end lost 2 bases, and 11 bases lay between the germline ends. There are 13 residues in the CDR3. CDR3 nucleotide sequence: TGTGCCAGCAGAACTCAGGGGCCCTACGAGCAGTACTTC. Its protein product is CASRTQGPYEQYF.

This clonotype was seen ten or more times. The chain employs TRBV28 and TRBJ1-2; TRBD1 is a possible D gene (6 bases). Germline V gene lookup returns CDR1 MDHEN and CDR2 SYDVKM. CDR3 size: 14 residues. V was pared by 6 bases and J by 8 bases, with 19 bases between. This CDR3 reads CASSLRGGQGGYTF. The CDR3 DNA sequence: TGTGCCAGCAGCCTCCGGGGGGGCCAGGGAGGCTACACCTTC.

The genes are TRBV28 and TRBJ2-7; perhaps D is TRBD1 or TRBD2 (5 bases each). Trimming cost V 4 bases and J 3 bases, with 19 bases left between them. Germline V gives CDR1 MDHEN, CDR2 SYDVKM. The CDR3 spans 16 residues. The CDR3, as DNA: TGTGCCAGCAGTTCGAGCTCATCCGGGACCCTCTACGAGCAGTACTTC. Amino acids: CASSSSSSGTLYEQYF.